Each of the 32 T cell receptor beta chains below was sequenced from the same sample in a study of T cell responses to AZD1222 COVID-19 vaccine. The method was immunoSEQ multiplex PCR; TCRdb's version includes in-frame clones alone and lacks a portion of them. The sample has around 250,000 clones, 80% to 95% seen once. Here the sequenced sample was peripheral blood, taken on day 0 of AZD1222 vaccination. These receptor sequences come from an adult in good health.

The chain combines TRBV29-1 with TRBJ1-1; D is possibly TRBD1 (6 bases). This CDR3 is built from 14 residues. Germline-derived CDR1 and CDR2 are SQVTM and ANQGSEA. Trimming removed 1 base from V and 1 base from J, with 10 bases in between. Written as DNA, the CDR3 is TGCAGCGTTGAAGGTACGACAGGGAACACTGAAGCTTTCTTT. Translated: CSVEGTTGNTEAFF.

This sequence joins TRBV19 and TRBJ1-6; D is unclear. Trimming pared 10 bases from V and 8 bases from J, leaving 21 bases between. Germline V CDR1 and CDR2: LNHDA, SQIVND (reference sequence). The CDR3 covers 15 residues. CDR3 residues: CATTTSSGVDSPLHF. The CDR3 DNA reads as TGTGCCACCACAACGAGTAGCGGAGTTGATTCACCCCTCCACTTT.

The J gene is TRBJ1-2, the V gene TRBV28; D unresolved. Trimming took 3 bases from V and 7 from J, leaving 15 bases between them. Germline loops: CDR1 MDHEN, CDR2 SYDVKM. The CDR3 has 14 amino acids. CDR3 nucleotide sequence: TGTGCCAGCAGTTTGAGGGAGGCTCGGGGTGGCTACACCTTC. This gives the protein CASSLREARGGYTF.

This clone was seen only once. The chain recombines TRBV28 with TRBJ2-1; D call uncertain. CDR1 and CDR2 from the germline V gene are MDHEN and SYDVKM. The CDR3 is 12 amino acids. Trimming removed 6 bases from V and 4 bases from J, with 7 bases in between. The CDR3 DNA sequence: TGTGCCAGCAGCTCTTTGTACAATGAGCAGTTCTTC. Protein product: CASSSLYNEQFF.

V usage is TRBV5-1 and J usage is TRBJ1-1; no firm D call. The germline V gene encodes CDR1 SGHRS and CDR2 YFSETQ. The V end was cut by 1 base, the J end by 5 bases, with 9 bases between. This CDR3 comprises 13 residues. The CDR3 DNA reads as TGCGCCAGCAGCTTGTTCGGGGATACTGAAGCTTTCTTT. As protein: CASSLFGDTEAFF.

The V gene is TRBV7-8, the J gene TRBJ1-2, with TRBD1 identical over 8 bases. The CDR3 totals 15 residues. V gave up 7 bases and J gave up 4 bases; unmatched junction bases: 11. Germline V gene sequence: CDR1 SGHVS, CDR2 FQNEAQ. CDR3 region: CASTIDPRGLYGYTF. The CDR3 DNA sequence: TGTGCCAGCACCATAGACCCCAGGGGGCTCTATGGCTACACCTTC.

The chain links TRBV9 to TRBJ2-3; D not certain. CDR1 is SGDLS and CDR2 is YYNGEE in the germline V gene. Trimming stripped 3 bases from V and 1 base from J, with 12 bases between. The CDR3 contains 15 residues. CDR3 amino acids: CASSGAGRGTDTQYF. The CDR3 coding sequence is TGTGCCAGCAGCGGGGCAGGCCGCGGCACAGATACGCAGTATTTT.

V gene TRBV19 combines with J gene TRBJ2-3, with TRBD1 matching 7 bases. CDR1 and CDR2 from the germline V gene are LNHDA and SQIVND (reference sequence). V was clipped by 5 bases and J by 4 bases; unmatched bases: 9. CDR3 length: 15 amino acids. CDR3 in DNA: TGTGCCAGTAGTCCGCAGGGGGTTACAGCAGATACGCAGTATTTT. Translating gives CASSPQGVTADTQYF.

This chain links TRBV7-9 with TRBJ1-6; TRBD1 is a possible D gene (6 bases). This CDR3 has 16 residues. Germline CDR1 and CDR2: SEHNR and FQNEAQ (reference sequence). The V and J ends lost 2 bases and 7 bases respectively, with 15 bases between them. CDR3 nucleotides: TGTGCCAGCAGCTTATCTGTGGGGGCAGTAAATTCACCCCTCCACTTT. It translates to CASSLSVGAVNSPLHF. Full variable domain (remainder filled in from reference TRBV7-9 and TRBJ1-6): DTGVSQNPRHKITKRGQNVTFRCDPISEHNRLYWYRQTLGQGPEFLTYFQNEAQLEKSRLLSDRFSAERPKGSFSTLEIQRTEQGDSAMYLCASSLSVGAVNSPLHFGNGTRLTVT.

The rearrangement joins TRBV3-1 (or the pseudogene TRBV3-2) to TRBJ2-5, with D perhaps matching TRBD1 (6 bases). CDR1 is LGHDT and CDR2 is YNNKEL in the germline V gene (reference sequence). The V gene lost 4 bases and the J gene lost 5 bases, with 11 bases spanning the gap. The CDR3 runs 13 residues. The CDR3 reads CASSPRTDETQYF. The CDR3 nucleotides are TGTGCCAGCAGCCCCCGGACAGACGAGACCCAGTACTTC.

The rearrangement uses TRBV5-8 and TRBJ2-1; D perhaps matches TRBD2 (5 bases). CDR1 is SGHTS, CDR2 YDEGEE, per germline. This CDR3 is built from 15 residues. The germline V and J ends were trimmed by 1 base and 7 bases, with 15 bases remaining between them. CDR3 in amino acids: CASSLRWRRPNEQFF. The DNA of the CDR3 is TGTGCCAGCAGCTTGAGGTGGCGGAGGCCAAATGAGCAGTTCTTC.

The rearrangement links TRBV28 to TRBJ2-7, with TRBD2 matching over 11 bases. Germline V gene lookup returns CDR1 MDHEN and CDR2 SYDVKM. The CDR3 runs to 14 residues. J lost 3 bases, V lost 6 bases, and 4 bases had no gene match. CDR3 region: CASRIAGGSYEQYF. CDR3 DNA sequence: TGTGCCAGCAGAATAGCGGGAGGGAGCTACGAGCAGTACTTC.

The V call is TRBV10-2, the J call TRBJ1-1, with TRBD1 matching over 7 bases. The junction had 6 bases not matched to a gene; V was cut back by 4 bases and J by 1 base. Germline V gives CDR1 WSHSY, CDR2 SAAADI. This CDR3 spans 15 amino acids. CDR3 bases: TGCGCCAGCAGTGTACAGGGGATTACGAACACTGAAGCTTTCTTT. It yields the protein CASSVQGITNTEAFF.

V usage is TRBV6-2 or TRBV6-3 and J usage is TRBJ1-2; D gene ambiguous. Germline loops: CDR1 MNHEY, CDR2 SVGEGT. This CDR3 has 11 amino acids. Trimming shortened V by 5 bases and J by 4 bases, and 5 bases separated the two germline ends. CDR3 region: CASSRLYGYTF. CDR3 DNA: TGTGCCAGCAGTCGGCTCTATGGCTACACCTTC.

The genes are TRBV7-9 and TRBJ1-5, with D possibly being TRBD1 (6 bases). Germline CDR1 is SEHNR and CDR2 is FQNEAQ (reference sequence). There are 12 residues in the CDR3. The V and J ends lost 4 bases and 7 bases respectively, with 8 bases between them. The CDR3 DNA reads TGTGCCAGCAGCTCAGGGGTGCAGCCCCAGCATTTT. This codes for CASSSGVQPQHF. Full variable domain (rest looked up from reference TRBV7-9 and TRBJ1-5): DTGVSQNPRHKITKRGQNVTFRCDPISEHNRLYWYRQTLGQGPEFLTYFQNEAQLEKSRLLSDRFSAERPKGSFSTLEIQRTEQGDSAMYLCASSSGVQPQHFGDGTRLSIL.

This clone was seen only a few times. The V and J genes are TRBV6-5 and TRBJ1-2; 8 bases map to TRBD1. The CDR3 runs to 13 residues. V lost 5 bases to trimming and J lost 4 bases; unmatched junction nucleotides: 3. Germline CDR1 and CDR2: MNHEY and SVGAGI. CDR3 nucleotides: TGTGCCAGCAGTCAGGGGGCCAGCTATGGCTACACCTTC. Its translation is CASSQGASYGYTF.

DNA of the CDR3: TGTGCCAGCAGTGGACGACTACTGTGGACAGGCGGGAGAGATACGCAGTATTTT. Amino acid sequence: CASSGRLLWTGGRDTQYF. This sequence joins TRBV6-1 and TRBJ2-3; D assignment may be TRBD1 or TRBD2 (7 bases each). The CDR3 is made up of 18 amino acids. Trimming cost V 4 bases and J 5 bases, with 25 bases left between them. Per the germline V gene, CDR1 is MNHNS and CDR2 is SASEGT.

The chain combines TRBV6-1 with TRBJ1-5; TRBD1 aligns across 10 bases. This CDR3 has 17 residues. Germline lookup yields CDR1 MNHNS and CDR2 SASEGT. V lost 4 bases to trimming and J lost 3 bases; unmatched junction nucleotides: 9. The chain's CDR3 is CASSGGAGTGVNQPQHF. The CDR3 coding sequence is TGTGCCAGCAGTGGGGGGGCCGGGACAGGGGTCAATCAGCCCCAGCATTTT.

V and J are TRBV7-2 and TRBJ2-7; 13 positions match TRBD2. Germline V lookup: CDR1 SGHTA, CDR2 FQGNSA. V dropped 6 bases and J dropped 4; count of bases not matched to a gene: 6. The CDR3 has 15 amino acids. The CDR3 DNA sequence: TGTGCCAGCAGGGCCGGACTAGCGGGAGTATACGAGCAGTACTTC. Translation gives CASRAGLAGVYEQYF.

The rearrangement links TRBV5-6 to TRBJ2-5; 11 bases are a match to TRBD2. J was trimmed by 5 bases and V by 7 bases; bases with no gene match: 13. The V gene's germline CDR1 is SGHDT and CDR2 YYEEEE. CDR3 length equals 16 residues. CDR3 DNA: TGTGCCAGCCGTGCGTGGGGCGCTAGCGGGGGGGAGACCCAGTACTTC. Its translation is CASRAWGASGGETQYF.

V gene TRBV5-1 combines with J gene TRBJ2-7, with TRBD2 identical over 9 bases. Germline V gene sequence: CDR1 SGHRS, CDR2 YFSETQ. V was clipped by 4 bases and J by 5 bases; unmatched bases: 13. This CDR3 comprises 16 residues. CDR3 coding DNA: TGCGCCAGCAGCCCCTTGAGTAGCGGGAGTTCCCACGAGCAGTACTTC. This gives the protein CASSPLSSGSSHEQYF.

This chain joins TRBV6-5 and TRBJ1-1; no reliable D call. Trimming pared 5 bases from V and 5 bases from J, leaving 18 bases between. Per germline, CDR1 MNHEY and CDR2 SVGAGI. CDR3 size: 15 residues. CDR3 DNA sequence: TGTGCCAGCAGTAGATCGGGCCCAACTAGGACTGAAGCTTTCTTT. This sequence encodes CASSRSGPTRTEAFF.

The gene calls are TRBV3-1 (or the pseudogene TRBV3-2) and TRBJ2-7; no reliable D call. This CDR3 comprises 14 residues. The germline gives CDR1 LGHDT, CDR2 YNNKEL (reference sequence). V lost 0 bases, J lost 3 bases, and 9 bases lay in between. CDR3 DNA: TGTGCCAGCAGCCAAGATCCTTCCGGCTACGAGCAGTACTTC. As protein: CASSQDPSGYEQYF.

J is TRBJ2-5 and V is TRBV11-1, with 11 bases that match TRBD2. CDR3 size: 16 residues. CDR1 SGHAT and CDR2 FQDESV come from the germline V gene (reference sequence). V dropped 5 bases and J dropped 5; count of bases not matched to a gene: 10. The CDR3 loop is CASSPGTSGLGETQYF. The CDR3 nucleotides read TGTGCCAGCAGCCCGGGGACTAGCGGCTTGGGGGAGACCCAGTACTTC.

The chain joins TRBV20-1 to TRBJ1-2, with D unresolved. The length of the CDR3 is 13 residues. With 3 bases removed from V and 4 bases from J, the gap between germline ends came to 12 bases. Germline V lookup: CDR1 DFQATT, CDR2 SNEGSKA (reference sequence). The CDR3 region has the DNA TGCAGTGCTAGTAACATTTTAGGCTATGGCTACACCTTC. Its protein product is CSASNILGYGYTF.

This clone showed up just a few times. The CDR3 nucleotides read TGTGCCAGCATAAGGGGGAAGGACTATGGCTACACCTTC. This translates into CASIRGKDYGYTF. This sequence joins TRBV2 and TRBJ1-2; tentatively, D is TRBD1 (6 bases). Trimming removed 7 bases at V and 3 bases at J, with 12 bases between. The CDR3 totals 13 residues. The germline V gene has CDR1 SNHLY and CDR2 FYNNEI.

This rearrangement joins TRBV28 to TRBJ1-4; no reliable D call. There are 14 residues in the CDR3. The germline CDR1 and CDR2 sequences are MDHEN and SYDVKM. V dropped 6 bases and J dropped 4 bases, with 12 bases sitting between them. This CDR3 is CASRGFRGNEKLFF. Here the CDR3 DNA reads TGTGCCAGCAGGGGATTTCGCGGTAATGAAAAACTGTTTTTT.

The chain recombines TRBV7-3 with TRBJ2-7; D possibly uses TRBD1 or TRBD2 (6 bases each). Germline CDR1 is SGHTA and CDR2 is FQGTGA. Trimming left V 2 bases short and J 5 bases short, with 10 bases between. CDR3 length: 13 amino acids. The CDR3 protein is CASSLQGRHEQYF. The CDR3 DNA sequence: TGTGCCAGCAGCTTACAGGGGAGGCACGAGCAGTACTTC.

This clone was picked up one time. The chain combines TRBV3-1 (or the pseudogene TRBV3-2) with TRBJ2-3; weak D call: TRBD2 (5 bases). Per germline, CDR1 LGHDT and CDR2 YNNKEL (reference sequence). The CDR3 is 15 residues long. The V and J ends lost 5 bases and 6 bases respectively, with 18 bases between them. As DNA, the CDR3 is TGTGCCAGCAGCTCCGGGGATGAGGGATGGGATACGCAGTATTTT. Translating it yields CASSSGDEGWDTQYF.

The rearrangement uses TRBV5-4 and TRBJ1-4; TRBD1 is a possible D gene (5 bases). Deletions cut 3 bases from V and 0 bases from J, with 18 bases between. The germline gives CDR1 SGHNT, CDR2 YYREEE (reference sequence). The CDR3 consists of 18 residues. CDR3 coding DNA: TGTGCCAGCAGCTCGGGTGGTGTCCGGGGGACAACTAATGAAAAACTGTTTTTT. It translates to CASSSGGVRGTTNEKLFF.

The rearrangement uses TRBV6-5 and TRBJ2-7; possible D gene TRBD1, 6 bases. The CDR3 covers 14 residues. V was clipped by 4 bases and J by 5 bases, with 15 bases between them. The germline CDR1 and CDR2 sequences are MNHEY and SVGAGI. The CDR3 is CASSSSPDSHEQYF. The CDR3 DNA is TGTGCCAGCAGTTCCTCACCGGACAGCCACGAGCAGTACTTC.

The rearrangement joins TRBV5-6 to TRBJ2-1; the D gene is possibly TRBD1 (5 bases). Trimming cost V 0 bases and J 8 bases, with 12 bases left between them. The CDR3 has 14 residues. Germline V gene sequence: CDR1 SGHDT, CDR2 YYEEEE. The CDR3 coding sequence is TGTGCCAGCAGCTTGGTAGCAGGGTATGATGAGCAGTTCTTC. The encoded protein is CASSLVAGYDEQFF.